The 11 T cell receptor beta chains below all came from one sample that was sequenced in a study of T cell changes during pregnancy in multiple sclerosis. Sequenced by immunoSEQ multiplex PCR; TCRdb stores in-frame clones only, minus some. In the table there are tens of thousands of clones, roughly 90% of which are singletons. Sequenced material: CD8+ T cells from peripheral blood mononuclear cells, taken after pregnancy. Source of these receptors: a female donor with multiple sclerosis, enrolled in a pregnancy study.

The CDR3 sequence: CASSYSVGEDYNEQFF. The CDR3 region has the DNA TGTGCCAGCAGTTACTCGGTCGGTGAGGACTACAATGAGCAGTTCTTC. The chain couples TRBV6-5 to TRBJ2-1; D remains ambiguous. The CDR3 runs 16 residues. Germline V gives CDR1 MNHEY, CDR2 SVGAGI. V lost 0 bases, J lost 3 bases, and 12 bases lay in between.

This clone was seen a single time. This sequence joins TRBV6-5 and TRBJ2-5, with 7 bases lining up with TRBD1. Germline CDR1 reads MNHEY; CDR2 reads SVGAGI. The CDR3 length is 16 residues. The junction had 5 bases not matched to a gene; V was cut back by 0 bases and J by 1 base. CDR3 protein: CASSYSPGGSQETQYF. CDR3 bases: TGTGCCAGCAGTTACTCCCCAGGGGGATCCCAAGAGACCCAGTACTTC.

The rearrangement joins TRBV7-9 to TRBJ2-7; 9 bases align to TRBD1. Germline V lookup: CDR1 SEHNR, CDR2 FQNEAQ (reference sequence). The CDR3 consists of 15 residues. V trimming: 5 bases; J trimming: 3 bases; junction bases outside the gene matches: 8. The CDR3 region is CASSHPGQGYYEQYF. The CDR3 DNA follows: TGTGCCAGCAGCCACCCGGGACAGGGATACTACGAGCAGTACTTC.

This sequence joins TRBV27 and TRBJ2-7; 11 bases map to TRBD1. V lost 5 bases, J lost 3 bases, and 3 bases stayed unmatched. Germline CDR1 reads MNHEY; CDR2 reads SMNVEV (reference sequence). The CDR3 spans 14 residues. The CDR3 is CASSAGTGGYEQYF. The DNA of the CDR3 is TGTGCCAGCAGTGCCGGGACAGGGGGCTACGAGCAGTACTTC.

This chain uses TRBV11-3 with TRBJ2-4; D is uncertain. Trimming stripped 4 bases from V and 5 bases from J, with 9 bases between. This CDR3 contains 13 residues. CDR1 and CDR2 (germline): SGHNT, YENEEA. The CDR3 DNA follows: TGTGCCAGCAGCTCCCGGGTCGAAAACATTCAGTACTTC. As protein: CASSSRVENIQYF.

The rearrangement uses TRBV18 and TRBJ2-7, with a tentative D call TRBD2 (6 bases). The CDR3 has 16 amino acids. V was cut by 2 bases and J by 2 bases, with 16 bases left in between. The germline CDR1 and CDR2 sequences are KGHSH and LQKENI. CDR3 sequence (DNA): TGTGCCAGCTCACCAAGCCCGGGACTGGAAACCTACGAGCAGTACTTC. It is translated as CASSPSPGLETYEQYF.

The CDR3 sequence: CASSWANTGAGNTIYF. The CDR3 DNA sequence: TGTGCCAGCAGCTGGGCGAATACAGGGGCTGGAAACACCATATATTTT. The chain uses TRBV5-6 and TRBJ1-3, with 7 bases matching TRBD1. CDR1 is SGHDT, CDR2 YYEEEE, per germline. Trimming at V came to 3 bases and at J to 2 bases, leaving 8 bases not matched to a gene. The CDR3 runs to 16 residues.

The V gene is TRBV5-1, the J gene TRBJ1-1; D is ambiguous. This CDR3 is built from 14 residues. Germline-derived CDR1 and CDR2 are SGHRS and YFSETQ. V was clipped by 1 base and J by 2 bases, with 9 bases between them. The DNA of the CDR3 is TGCGCCAGCAGCTTGATAGGAGAAAACACTGAAGCTTTCTTT. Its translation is CASSLIGENTEAFF.

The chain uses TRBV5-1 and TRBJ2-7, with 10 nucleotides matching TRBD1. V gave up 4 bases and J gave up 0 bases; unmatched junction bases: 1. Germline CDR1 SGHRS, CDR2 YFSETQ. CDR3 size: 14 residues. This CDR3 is CASSRDRGSYEQYF. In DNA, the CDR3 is TGCGCCAGCAGCCGGGACAGGGGCTCCTACGAGCAGTACTTC.

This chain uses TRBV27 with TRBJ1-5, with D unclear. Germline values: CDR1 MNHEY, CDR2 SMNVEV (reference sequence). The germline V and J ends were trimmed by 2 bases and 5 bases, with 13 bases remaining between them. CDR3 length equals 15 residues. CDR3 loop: CASSLTIGGDQPQHF. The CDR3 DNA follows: TGTGCCAGCAGTTTAACCATCGGCGGGGATCAGCCCCAGCATTTT.

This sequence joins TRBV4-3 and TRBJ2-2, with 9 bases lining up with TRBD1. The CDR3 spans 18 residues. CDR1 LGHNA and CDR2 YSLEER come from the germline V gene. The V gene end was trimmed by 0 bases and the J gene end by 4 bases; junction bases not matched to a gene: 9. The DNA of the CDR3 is TGCGCCAGCAGCCAAGATAGCGGACAGGGGCGTATCACCGGGGAGCTGTTTTTT. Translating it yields CASSQDSGQGRITGELFF.